Below are 13 T cell receptor beta chains sequenced from a single sample in a study of T cells in Graves' hyperthyroidism and ophthalmopathy. TCR beta CDR3 sequences were amplified from RNA transcripts. HTBI primers were the set used in a first-round RT-PCR of the TCR CDR3. One entry per CDR3 protein results from TCRdb running MiXCR on the multiplex PCR reads. Of 640,000 or so distinct CDR3 sequences detected, 14% to 15% appear once; the ten largest clones hold 3.5% to 4.5%. Sequencing was carried out using blood. These receptors all stem from a woman aged 40 to 50 with Graves' ophthalmopathy.

The DNA of the CDR3 is TGTGCCAGCTCACCCCCGACAGGGGGTACCTACGAGCAGTACTTC. Its protein is CASSPPTGGTYEQYF. The genes are TRBV18 and TRBJ2-7; the match to TRBD1 covers 9 bases. Per the germline V gene, CDR1 is KGHSH and CDR2 is LQKENI. The CDR3 extends over 15 amino acids. V shed 3 bases and J 2 bases; nucleotides not matched to a gene: 5.

This clonotype was recorded at least ten times. V gene TRBV11-2 combines with J gene TRBJ2-7; possible D gene TRBD2, 5 bases. The CDR3 runs 13 residues. V lost 3 bases, J lost 4 bases, and 10 bases lay in between. Per germline, CDR1 SGHAT and CDR2 FQNNGV. The CDR3 nucleotides are TGTGCCAGCAGCTTGGGAGACATATACGAGCAGTACTTC. Its translation is CASSLGDIYEQYF.

The rearrangement joins TRBV12-3 or TRBV12-4 to TRBJ1-3; D not resolved. The CDR3 spans 10 residues. V was cut by 2 bases and J by 15 bases, with 8 bases left in between. CDR3 region: CASSLRVAYF. The CDR3, as DNA: TGTGCCAGCAGTTTAAGGGTCGCATATTTT.

Ten or more counts support this clonotype. The chain combines TRBV28 with TRBJ2-5, with TRBD1 as a possible D gene (8 bases). Germline V gene lookup returns CDR1 MDHEN and CDR2 SYDVKM. Trimming stripped 5 bases from V and 5 bases from J, with 24 bases between. The CDR3 loop spans 17 amino acids. CDR3 sequence (DNA): TGTGCCAGCAGTCCTGGACAGGGCTGGGCGGGAGACGAGACCCAGTACTTC. Translation: CASSPGQGWAGDETQYF. Together with reference TRBV28 and TRBJ2-5, the CDR3 gives the full variable domain: DVKVTQSSRYLVKRTGEKVFLECVQDMDHENMFWYRQDPGLGLRLIYFSYDVKMKEKGDIPEGYSVSREKKERFSLILESASTNQTSMYLCASSPGQGWAGDETQYFGPGTRLLVL.

The table lists this clonotype with many counts. J is TRBJ1-1 and V is TRBV7-2, with D tentatively TRBD1 (5 bases). This CDR3 has 13 amino acids. Germline V gives CDR1 SGHTA, CDR2 FQGNSA. Trimming took off 4 bases at V and 11 bases at J, with 17 bases between the two ends. The CDR3 bases are TGTGCCAGCAGCTCGGGACCGGAAGGATCGGCTTTCTTT. Translating gives CASSSGPEGSAFF.

This clonotype was detected ten times or more. This chain joins TRBV19 and TRBJ1-1; no definite D call. V shed 2 bases and J shed 1 base, with 11 bases lying between them. The CDR3 is 15 amino acids. Germline V CDR1 and CDR2: LNHDA, SQIVND (reference sequence). In DNA form, the CDR3 reads TGTGCCAGTAGTATATTAGCTCGGCAGAACACTGAAGCTTTCTTT. This translates into CASSILARQNTEAFF.

The chain employs TRBV4-3 and TRBJ1-4; no reliable D call. V lost 4 bases to trimming and J lost 0 bases, with 9 bases between them. CDR3 length: 15 residues. Germline values: CDR1 LGHNA, CDR2 YSLEER. CDR3 sequence reads: CASSPDGATNEKLFF. For the CDR3, the DNA is TGCGCCAGCAGCCCGGACGGTGCAACTAATGAAAAACTGTTTTTT.

This clonotype was counted ten times or more. The gene calls are TRBV6-2 or TRBV6-3 and TRBJ1-2; a possible D gene is TRBD1 (6 bases). The germline V gene has CDR1 MNHEY and CDR2 SVGEGT. The V gene lost 2 bases and the J gene lost 4 bases, with 11 bases spanning the gap. The CDR3 has 14 amino acids. CDR3 in DNA: TGTGCCAGCAGTTACGGGGGCGCCAGCTATGGCTACACCTTC. Its translation is CASSYGGASYGYTF.

This clonotype occurred once. The junction departs from germline at one end; a sequencing error may be responsible. The rearrangement links TRBV27 to TRBJ2-5; TRBD2 matches 12 bases. The CDR3 is 15 residues long. Germline V CDR1 and CDR2: MNHEY, SMNVEV (reference sequence). The CDR3 sequence: CASSRLAGDQETQYF. The CDR3 region has the DNA TGTGCCAGCAGCCGACTAGCGGGAGACCAGGAGACCCAGTACTTC.

This clonotype was observed many times. This sequence joins TRBV27 and TRBJ1-1, with D hard to call. V lost 1 base to trimming and J lost 7 bases, with 10 bases between them. This CDR3 contains 13 residues. CDR1 and CDR2 (germline): MNHEY, SMNVEV (reference sequence). CDR3 in DNA: TGTGCCAGCAGTTTATGGTCCGGCGTTGAAGCTTTCTTT. Its translation: CASSLWSGVEAFF.

DNA of the CDR3: TGTGCCAGCAGTTACGTGGGACAGGTGAGAGAGACCCAGTACTTC. It yields the protein CASSYVGQVRETQYF. The chain recombines TRBV6-5 with TRBJ2-5; TRBD1 agrees at 8 bases. Germline V gene lookup returns CDR1 MNHEY and CDR2 SVGAGI. This CDR3 has 15 amino acids. V gave up 2 bases and J gave up 4 bases; unmatched junction bases: 6.

The rearrangement uses TRBV6-1 and TRBJ2-3, with D hard to call. V was shortened by 6 bases and J by 6 bases, with 13 bases between the two germline ends. The germline V gene encodes CDR1 MNHNS and CDR2 SASEGT. The CDR3 consists of 13 residues. CDR3 DNA: TGTGCCAGCAGGAGCTTCCGTGCGGATACGCAGTATTTT. Amino acid sequence: CASRSFRADTQYF.

This clonotype was counted at least ten times. The chain is built from TRBV4-3 and TRBJ2-6; 7 bases are shared with TRBD2. V was clipped by 4 bases and J by 3 bases; unmatched bases: 9. Germline lookup yields CDR1 LGHNA and CDR2 YSLEER. The CDR3 is made up of 17 amino acids. CDR3 DNA: TGCGCCAGCAGCCTTGGACTGTCGGGGGGTGGGGCCAACGTCCTGACTTTC. It is translated as CASSLGLSGGGANVLTF.